Below, 2 T cell receptor beta chains from the same sample are listed, as sequenced in a study of T cells in Graves' hyperthyroidism and ophthalmopathy. Amplification targeted TCR beta CDR3 regions from RNA transcripts. A set of HTBI primers served as the primers for a first-round RT-PCR of the TCR CDR3. TCRdb re-derived calls from the multiplex PCR reads in MiXCR, one entry per CDR3 protein. The table has 370,000 or so distinct CDR3 sequences, around an eighth seen once. Sequenced material: blood. These receptors originate from a young man with Graves' hyperthyroidism that later progressed to Graves' ophthalmopathy.

This clonotype has ten or more counts. The chain uses TRBV5-1 and TRBJ1-6; TRBD1 is a possible D gene (5 bases). The CDR3 extends over 13 amino acids. V was trimmed by 6 bases and J by 7 bases, leaving 11 bases between them. Germline values: CDR1 SGHRS, CDR2 YFSETQ. The CDR3 bases are TGCGCCAGCACGGGGGAGCGGAATTCACCCCTCCACTTT. It encodes CASTGERNSPLHF.

This clonotype was detected only a few times. J is TRBJ2-2 and V is TRBV7-6; 10 bases match TRBD1. This CDR3 has 16 amino acids. From germline, CDR1 is SGHVS and CDR2 FNYEAQ. V was pared by 5 bases and J by 2 bases, with 5 bases of the junction left unmatched. CDR3 residues: CASSPRTGGNTGELFF. CDR3 sequence (DNA): TGTGCCAGCAGCCCCCGGACAGGGGGTAACACCGGGGAGCTGTTTTTT. Full variable domain (missing parts from reference TRBV7-6 and TRBJ2-2): GAGVSQSPRYKVTKRGQDVALRCDPISGHVSLYWYRQALGQGPEFLTYFNYEAQQDKSGLPNDRFSAERPEGSISTLTIQRTEQRDSAMYRCASSPRTGGNTGELFFGEGSRLTVL.